The next 18 T cell receptor beta chains were all read from a single sample in a study of blood T cell repertoires in COVID-19 (dated by TCRdb to about 2020). The library was built by means of the immunoSEQ multiplex PCR assay. TCRdb retrieved this table from immuneACCESS and kept in-frame rearrangements only. Not all clones are present; in checked studies, unresolved V genes account for under half, and no reason is known for the remainder. This sample comprises fewer than 200,000 clones, 88% of them detected only once. Roughly 9% of the sample belongs to the ten largest clones. The material sequenced was PBMCs or T cells enriched from blood (not recorded which). These receptors came from a woman aged 18-29 years who had recovered from COVID-19.

The chain recombines TRBV18 with TRBJ2-1; possibly TRBD2 for D (5 bases). Trimming removed 6 bases at V and 15 bases at J, with 21 bases between. Germline assignment: CDR1 KGHSH and CDR2 LQKENI. This CDR3 spans 13 amino acids. CDR3 amino acids: CASSPVPGNPPFF. The CDR3 DNA sequence: TGTGCCAGCTCGCCAGTCCCGGGGAACCCCCCGTTCTTC. The full variable domain, rest sourced from reference TRBV18 and TRBJ2-1, is NAGVMQNPRHLVRRRGQEARLRCSPMKGHSHVYWYRQLPEEGLKFMVYLQKENIIDESGMPKERFSAEFPKEGPSILRIQQVVRGDSAAYFCASSPVPGNPPFFGPGTRLTVL.

The chain's CDR3 is CASSLGESPLHF. CDR3 sequence (DNA): TGTGCCAGCAGCTTAGGGGAGTCACCCCTCCACTTT. The chain couples TRBV13 to TRBJ1-6; no definite D call. V lost 0 bases and J lost 10, with 4 bases in between. The CDR3 totals 12 residues. Germline CDR1 PRHDT, CDR2 FYEKMQ (reference sequence).

This chain joins TRBV19 and TRBJ1-4, with 9 bases that match TRBD1. Germline V CDR1 and CDR2: LNHDA, SQIVND (reference sequence). Trimming removed 8 bases from V and 7 bases from J; junction bases left unmatched: 5. CDR3 size: 13 residues. CDR3 amino acids: CASSDRGVEKLFF. The CDR3 nucleotides read TGTGCCAGTTCGGACAGGGGAGTTGAAAAACTGTTTTTT.

The chain combines TRBV29-1 with TRBJ2-7; tentatively, D is TRBD1 (7 bases). This CDR3 region has 13 residues. The germline V and J ends were trimmed by 6 bases and 5 bases, with 17 bases remaining between them. In germline, CDR1 is SQVTM, CDR2 ANQGSEA. For the CDR3, the DNA is TGCAGCGTGGGGACAGCGGGCCCCGACGAGCAGTACTTC. It translates to CSVGTAGPDEQYF.

The J gene is TRBJ2-7, the V gene TRBV6-2 or TRBV6-3; a weak D match, TRBD2 (6 bases). The germline V gene encodes CDR1 MNHEY and CDR2 SVGEGT. This CDR3 region has 14 residues. Trimming removed 6 bases at V and 4 bases at J, with 16 bases between. In nucleotides, the CDR3 is TGTGCCAGCAGCCTTCGGGGGAGCAATTACGAGCAGTACTTC. This translates into CASSLRGSNYEQYF.

The rearrangement links TRBV4-1 to TRBJ2-2; 11 nucleotides agree with TRBD2. The V gene's germline CDR1 is MGHRA and CDR2 YSYEKL. Germline trimming cut 5 bases from V and 6 bases from J; bases unmatched to any gene: 8. The CDR3 runs 16 residues. In DNA, the CDR3 is TGCGCCAGCAGCTCCTTTAGCGGGAGGGTCCCCGGGGAGCTGTTTTTT. The encoded protein is CASSSFSGRVPGELFF.

The chain combines TRBV19 with TRBJ2-7, with TRBD2 identical over 11 bases. CDR1 LNHDA and CDR2 SQIVND come from the germline V gene (reference sequence). Losses at the gene ends were 6 bases for V and 0 bases for J; bases not matched to a gene: 4. The CDR3 consists of 15 residues. The CDR3 loop is CASRLAGANSYEQYF. The CDR3 coding sequence is TGTGCCAGTAGACTAGCGGGAGCTAACTCCTACGAGCAGTACTTC.

This clone showed up just once. This chain joins TRBV27 and TRBJ2-7; 10 positions agree with TRBD1. Germline loops: CDR1 MNHEY, CDR2 SMNVEV (reference sequence). The CDR3 contains 14 residues. The V and J ends lost 6 bases and 6 bases, in that order; junction bases with no gene match: 8. The CDR3 loop reads CASSIDRGRSEQYF. The CDR3 DNA sequence: TGTGCCAGCAGCATTGACAGGGGGCGATCCGAGCAGTACTTC.

This chain connects TRBV7-8 to TRBJ2-7; no definite D call. The V gene lost 5 bases and the J gene lost 3 bases, with 8 bases spanning the gap. Germline CDR1 is SGHVS and CDR2 is FQNEAQ. This CDR3 has 12 residues. The CDR3, as DNA: TGTGCCAGCAGCCTCGCGGTCTACGAGCAGTACTTC. Amino acids: CASSLAVYEQYF.

The gene calls are TRBV14 and TRBJ1-2, with a tentative D call TRBD1 (5 bases). The CDR3 runs to 15 residues. Trimming removed 4 bases from V and 7 bases from J, with 19 bases in between. The germline CDR1 and CDR2 sequences are SGHDN and FVKESK. CDR3 in amino acids: CASSPQGQLFLGYTF. Here the CDR3 DNA reads TGTGCCAGCAGCCCGCAGGGCCAGTTATTTCTTGGCTACACCTTC.

The chain carries TRBV27 and TRBJ2-1, with 9 bases identical to TRBD1. V shed 5 bases, J shed 8 bases, and the junction held 13 bases outside the gene matches. Germline V gene data show CDR1 as MNHEY and CDR2 as SMNVEV (reference sequence). The CDR3 runs to 16 residues. The CDR3 spells CASSRSGTGTWDEQFF. Written as DNA, the CDR3 is TGTGCCAGCAGTAGATCCGGGACAGGGACTTGGGATGAGCAGTTCTTC.

A single count supports this clone. The chain recombines TRBV28 with TRBJ2-7; unclear D gene. V lost 6 bases and J 6 bases, leaving 9 bases between the germline ends. The CDR3 runs to 11 residues. Germline CDR1 is MDHEN and CDR2 is SYDVKM. The CDR3 region is CASRQLSEQYF. Written as DNA, the CDR3 is TGTGCCAGCAGACAACTAAGCGAGCAGTACTTC.

This chain uses TRBV28 with TRBJ1-2; a possible D gene is TRBD1 (6 bases). The CDR3 runs 16 residues. The ends were cut back, 4 bases at V and 6 bases at J, with 21 bases in the middle. The V gene's germline CDR1 is MDHEN and CDR2 SYDVKM. The CDR3 DNA reads as TGTGCCAGCAGTTGGCCTAAGGGGGGAGGGTCCCATGGCTACACCTTC. Translation: CASSWPKGGGSHGYTF.

The rearrangement links TRBV18 to TRBJ2-2; 10 bases line up with TRBD2. From germline, CDR1 is KGHSH and CDR2 LQKENI. The CDR3 runs to 17 residues. J gave up 0 bases and V 3 bases, and 4 bases lay outside the gene matches. CDR3 in amino acids: CASSPLGLAANTGELFF. CDR3 DNA sequence: TGTGCCAGCTCACCCCTCGGACTAGCGGCGAACACCGGGGAGCTGTTTTTT.

This rearrangement joins TRBV6-4 to TRBJ2-7; 12 nucleotides agree with TRBD1. Germline V gene data show CDR1 as MRHNA and CDR2 as SNTAGT. The CDR3 spans 18 residues. J lost 1 base, V lost 5 bases, and 12 bases had no gene match. CDR3 loop: CASSHPGQGAGWSYEQYF. The CDR3 DNA reads TGTGCCAGCAGTCACCCGGGACAGGGGGCCGGTTGGTCCTACGAGCAGTACTTC.

V gene TRBV6-1 combines with J gene TRBJ2-2, with D maybe TRBD2 (5 bases). The CDR3 length is 15 residues. V dropped 3 bases and J dropped 1 base, with 9 bases sitting between them. Germline V lookup: CDR1 MNHNS, CDR2 SASEGT. The CDR3 DNA sequence: TGTGCCAGCAGTGAGCCGGGGAAGAACACCGGGGAGCTGTTTTTT. Residues: CASSEPGKNTGELFF.

This chain's CDR3 is CASSQVGVFGTDTQYF. DNA of the CDR3: TGTGCCAGCAGCCAAGTAGGAGTGTTTGGCACAGATACGCAGTATTTT. V gene TRBV7-8 combines with J gene TRBJ2-3; D remains unclear. Germline CDR1 is SGHVS and CDR2 is FQNEAQ. V lost 5 bases to trimming and J lost 1 base, with 16 bases between them. The length of the CDR3 is 16 residues.

V usage is TRBV5-1 and J usage is TRBJ2-5; TRBD2 aligns across 12 bases. The CDR3 consists of 15 residues. The V and J ends lost 6 bases and 0 bases, in that order; junction bases with no gene match: 3. CDR1 is SGHRS, CDR2 YFSETQ, per germline. Here the CDR3 reads CASKRLAGDQETQYF. CDR3 DNA sequence: TGCGCCAGCAAAAGACTAGCGGGGGACCAAGAGACCCAGTACTTC.